The rows below give T cell receptor beta chains drawn from one sample of a study of CD8 T cells in ankylosing spondylitis. TCRdb re-called the 5' RACE reads through MiXCR, storing one row per CDR3 protein. Here the sample spans over 700,000 distinct CDR3 sequences, over 15% being singletons. Sequencing was done on a sample of blood, either unsorted or a sorted T cell fraction (not recorded which). The receptors derive from a male donor with ankylosing spondylitis. CDR3s include the opening cysteine and the closing phenylalanine or tryptophan. A D gene is named only where the DNA matches it firmly. Size tells how often a clone was seen (once, few, many) or the class of an expanded clone, and some rows leave it out.

TRBJ1-2 | few | NA | TRBV5-1 | TGCGCCAGCAGCTTGGGGGCAGGGCTTGAATATGGCTACACCTTC | CASSLGAGLEYGYTF
TRBJ2-3 | NA | TRBD2 | TRBV15 | TGTGCCACCAGAAAGCGGGGGGGCACAGATACGCAGTATTTT | CATRKRGGTDTQYF
TRBJ2-7 | NA | NA | TRBV10-3 | TGTGCCATCACGGGGGACAGCTCCTACGAGCAGTACTTC | CAITGDSSYEQYF
TRBJ2-2 | NA | TRBD2 | TRBV11-2 | TGTGCCAGCAGCCCAGGGGCAGGGCTAGCGGGGGCGACGAACACCGGGGAGCTGTTTTTT | CASSPGAGLAGATNTGELFF
TRBJ1-1 | few | NA | TRBV12-3/TRBV12-4 | TGTGCCAGCAGGGAGGGACCTCCGAACACTGAAGCTTTCTTT | CASREGPPNTEAFF
TRBJ1-2 | NA | NA | TRBV5-1 | TGCGCCAGCAGCTTGGAGTCGGGGGACTATGGCTACACCTTC | CASSLESGDYGYTF
TRBJ2-1 | few | NA | TRBV20-1 | TGCAGTGCTAGTTATGAGCAGTTCTTC | CSASYEQFF
TRBJ2-1 | NA | TRBD2 | TRBV12-3/TRBV12-4 | TGTGCCAGCAGTTTAGTGGGCGGGAGAATCTACAATGAGCAGTTCTTC | CASSLVGGRIYNEQFF
TRBJ1-5 | NA | NA | TRBV4-1 | TGCGCCAGCAGCCACCTGGATAGCAATCAGCCCCAGCATTTT | CASSHLDSNQPQHF
TRBJ2-2 | NA | NA | TRBV4-3 | TGCGCCAGCAGCCAAGATCTTCACCCCTCTAGTCCCAACGCCGGGGAGCTGTTTTTT | CASSQDLHPSSPNAGELFF
TRBJ2-7 | NA | TRBD2 | TRBV7-8 | TGTGCCAGCAGCTTAGCTCCTAGCGGGGGGGCTTACGAGCAGTACTTC | CASSLAPSGGAYEQYF
TRBJ2-7 | NA | NA | TRBV5-1 | TGCGCCAGCAGCCCCGACGGCCGGAATGCCTACGAGCAGTACTTC | CASSPDGRNAYEQYF
TRBJ2-7 | few | NA | TRBV6-5 | TGTGCCAGCAGTTACTCTACAGGAGGCAACGAGCAGTACTTC | CASSYSTGGNEQYF
TRBJ2-2 | NA | NA | TRBV20-1 | TGCAGTGCTAGAATCAGGTCGAACACCGGGGAGCTGTTTTTT | CSARIRSNTGELFF
TRBJ2-1 | few | NA | TRBV11-2 | TGTGCCAGCAGCTTAGTCCCAGTATTTGGGCCCTACAATGAGCAGTTCTTC | CASSLVPVFGPYNEQFF
TRBJ1-1 | NA | NA | TRBV7-2 | TGTGCCAGCAGCCCGAGCGGTCGGGGTCCCGCTTTCTTT | CASSPSGRGPAFF
TRBJ2-2 | many | NA | TRBV12-3/TRBV12-4 | TGTGCCAGCAGTCGCCGGGGGGCTGGCGGGGAGCTGTTTTTT | CASSRRGAGGELFF
TRBJ2-5 | NA | TRBD2 | TRBV7-8 | TGTGCCAGCACTCCATCCCCTAGCGGGGTGATACAAGAGACCCAGTACTTC | CASTPSPSGVIQETQYF
TRBJ2-5 | NA | TRBD1 | TRBV30 | TGTGCCTCCAAAAAGACCAGGGGGCAAGAGACCCAGTACTTC | CASKKTRGQETQYF
TRBJ1-2 | few | NA | TRBV7-2 | TGTGCCAGCAGCTTGCTCGGGCGCGGCTACACCTTC | CASSLLGRGYTF
TRBJ2-5 | NA | NA | TRBV12-3/TRBV12-4 | TGTGCCAACCCAACGGCTAGAGAGACCCAGTACTTC | CANPTARETQYF
TRBJ1-1 | NA | NA | TRBV6-2/TRBV6-3 | TGTGCCAGCAGGGGATTAGGCCTTAACACTGAAGCTTTCTTT | CASRGLGLNTEAFF
TRBJ2-5 | NA | NA | TRBV6-1 | TGTGCCAGCAGCTTGACGGGGGGCTGGGAGACCCAGTACTTC | CASSLTGGWETQYF
TRBJ1-1 | once | NA | TRBV7-9 | TGTGCCAGCAGCTTACGGGTAGGGGAGAACACTGAAGCTTTCTTT | CASSLRVGENTEAFF
TRBJ1-6 | few | TRBD1 | TRBV6-5 | TGTGCCAGCAGTTCGGACAGGCCTGATAATTCACCCCTCCACTTT | CASSSDRPDNSPLHF
TRBJ2-1 | few | NA | TRBV7-6 | TGTGCCAGCAGCTTAGATCCAGGGGGGGGCAATGAGCAGTTCTTC | CASSLDPGGGNEQFF
TRBJ2-7 | NA | TRBD2 | TRBV27 | TGTGCCAGCAGCCCATTAGCGGGAGTGGTTCCCGGCGAGCAGTACTTC | CASSPLAGVVPGEQYF
TRBJ2-7 | few | NA | TRBV20-1 | TGCAGTGCGAATCTTGCAATGGGCAGGGCTAACGAGCAGTACTTC | CSANLAMGRANEQYF
TRBJ1-4 | few | NA | TRBV6-1 | TGTGCCAGCAGCCGGGACCGATCAACTAATGAAAAACTGTTTTTT | CASSRDRSTNEKLFF
TRBJ2-3 | NA | NA | TRBV20-1 | TGCAGTGCTAGAGTTCAGGGACCATCCGGGGATACGCAGTATTTT | CSARVQGPSGDTQYF
TRBJ1-1 | NA | NA | TRBV15 | TGTGCCATTACCAGAGACATGAACACTGAAGCTTTCTTT | CAITRDMNTEAFF
TRBJ2-3 | few | TRBD2 | TRBV7-8 | TGTGCCAGCAGGGATTATAGCGGGACACGCACAGATACGCAGTATTTT | CASRDYSGTRTDTQYF
TRBJ1-3 | few | NA | TRBV7-2 | TGTGCCAGCAGCCTCAATCGGTTGAGAGGGAACACCATATATTTT | CASSLNRLRGNTIYF
TRBJ2-1 | NA | TRBD2 | TRBV29-1 | TGCAGCGCCCATAGCGGGGGGGTCAATGAGCAGTTCTTC | CSAHSGGVNEQFF
TRBJ2-7 | few | NA | TRBV20-1 | TGCAGTGTTCCTATGGGGGAGTTTGGCTACGAGCAGTACTTC | CSVPMGEFGYEQYF
TRBJ1-1 | NA | NA | TRBV7-9 | TGTGCCAGCAGCCAACTTCAGGGCTACGATGAAGCTTTCTTT | CASSQLQGYDEAFF
TRBJ2-2 | few | NA | TRBV6-5 | TGTGCCAGCAGTTACTCAGGGCGCAATTCCGGGGAGCTGTTTTTT | CASSYSGRNSGELFF
TRBJ2-1 | NA | NA | TRBV10-3 | TGTGCCATCAGTGACGGGACCTACAATGAGCAGTTCTTC | CAISDGTYNEQFF
TRBJ2-2 | few | TRBD2 | TRBV11-2 | TGTGCCAGCAGCTGGACTAGCGGGCGAACGAACACCGGGGAGCTGTTTTTT | CASSWTSGRTNTGELFF
TRBJ2-1 | few | NA | TRBV27 | TGTGCCAGCAGTTTACTAGTGGCGGACAATGAGCAGTTCTTC | CASSLLVADNEQFF
TRBJ2-5 | NA | TRBD2 | TRBV19 | TGTGCCAGTAGTAGGGCCCTAGCGGTTCAAGAGACCCAGTACTTC | CASSRALAVQETQYF
TRBJ1-2 | few | TRBD1 | TRBV10-3 | TGTGCCATCAGTGAGACAGGGGCGGAAAGCCATGGCTACACCTTC | CAISETGAESHGYTF
TRBJ2-1 | NA | TRBD2 | TRBV15 | TGTGCCACCAGCAGAGTCCTAGCGGAGGACAATGAGCAGTTCTTC | CATSRVLAEDNEQFF
TRBJ2-3 | NA | TRBD1 | TRBV12-3/TRBV12-4 | TGTGCCAGCAGTTTAGGAGGGACAGGGGCCCCGAATACGCAGTATTTT | CASSLGGTGAPNTQYF
TRBJ2-5 | NA | NA | TRBV27 | TGTGCCAGCAGTCTCTGGTCAGGGGAAGAGACCCAGTACTTC | CASSLWSGEETQYF
TRBJ2-1 | NA | NA | TRBV5-6 | TGTGCCAGCACCCTTGGTATGGACAATGAGCAGTTCTTC | CASTLGMDNEQFF
TRBJ2-2 | few | TRBD2 | TRBV5-1 | TGCGCCAGCAGCTCATTTCAGTCAGCGGGAAAGAGCACCGGGGAGCTGTTTTTT | CASSSFQSAGKSTGELFF
TRBJ2-1 | once | NA | TRBV6-1 | TGTGCCAGCAGTGAACGATCCCTGAGCTCCTACAATGAGCAGTTCTTC | CASSERSLSSYNEQFF
TRBJ1-5 | NA | NA | TRBV27 | TGTGCCAGCACGGGGGGTTACAATCAGCCCCAGCATTTT | CASTGGYNQPQHF
TRBJ1-1 | few | NA | TRBV20-1 | TGCAGTGCTAGTTCGGGGATCCATCCTATGAACACTGAAGCTTTCTTT | CSASSGIHPMNTEAFF
TRBJ2-1 | NA | TRBD1 | TRBV7-3 | TGTGCCAGCAGCTTAAATGGCCGGACAGGGGGCGGGGATGAGCAGTTCTTC | CASSLNGRTGGGDEQFF
TRBJ1-2 | NA | NA | TRBV29-1 | TGCAGCGTTGAAGATCGGCGGGGGGCTAACTATGGCTACACCTTC | CSVEDRRGANYGYTF
TRBJ2-7 | NA | NA | TRBV20-1 | TGCAGTGCTAGATGGGGGAGCTCCTCGAACGAGCAGTACTTC | CSARWGSSSNEQYF
TRBJ2-2 | few | NA | TRBV7-6 | TGTGCCAGCAGCTTACTGGTTGGAGTGGAAACCAACACCGGGGAGCTGTTTTTT | CASSLLVGVETNTGELFF